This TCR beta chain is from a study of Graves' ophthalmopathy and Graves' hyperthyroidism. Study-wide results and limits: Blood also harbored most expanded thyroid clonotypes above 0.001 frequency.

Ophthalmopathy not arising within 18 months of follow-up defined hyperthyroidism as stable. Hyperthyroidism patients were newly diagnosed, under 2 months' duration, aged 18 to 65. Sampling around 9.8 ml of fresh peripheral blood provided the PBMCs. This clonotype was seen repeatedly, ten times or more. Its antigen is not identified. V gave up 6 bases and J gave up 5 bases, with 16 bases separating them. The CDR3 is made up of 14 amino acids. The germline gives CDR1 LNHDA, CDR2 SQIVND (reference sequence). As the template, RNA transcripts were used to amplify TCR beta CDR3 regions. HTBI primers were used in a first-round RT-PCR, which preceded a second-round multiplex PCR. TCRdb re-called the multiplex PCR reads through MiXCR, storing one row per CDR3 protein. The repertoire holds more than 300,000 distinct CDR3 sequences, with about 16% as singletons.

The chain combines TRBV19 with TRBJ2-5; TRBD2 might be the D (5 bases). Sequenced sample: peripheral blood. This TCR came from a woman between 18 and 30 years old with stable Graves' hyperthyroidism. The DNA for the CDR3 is TGTGCCAGTAGCTCGGACGGGATTCGGGAGACCCAGTACTTC. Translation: CASSSDGIRETQYF.